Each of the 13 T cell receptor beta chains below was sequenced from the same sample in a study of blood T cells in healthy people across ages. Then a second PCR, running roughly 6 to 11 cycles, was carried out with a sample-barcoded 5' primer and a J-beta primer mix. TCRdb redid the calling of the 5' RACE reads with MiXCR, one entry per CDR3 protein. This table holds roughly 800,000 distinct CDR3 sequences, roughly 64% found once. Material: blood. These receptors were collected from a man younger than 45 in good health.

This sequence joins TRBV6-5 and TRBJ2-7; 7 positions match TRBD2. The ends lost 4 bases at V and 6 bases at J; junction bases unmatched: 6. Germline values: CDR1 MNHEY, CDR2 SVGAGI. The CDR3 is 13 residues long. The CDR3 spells CASSSLAGAEQYF. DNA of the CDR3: TGTGCCAGCAGTTCCCTGGCGGGAGCCGAGCAGTACTTC.

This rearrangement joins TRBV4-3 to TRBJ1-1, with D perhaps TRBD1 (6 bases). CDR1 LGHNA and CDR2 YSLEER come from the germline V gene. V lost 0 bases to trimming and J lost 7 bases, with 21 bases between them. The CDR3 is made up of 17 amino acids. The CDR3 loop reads CASSQEFLGGAGGEAFF. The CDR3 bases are TGCGCCAGCAGCCAAGAGTTCCTTGGGGGGGCAGGTGGTGAAGCTTTCTTT.

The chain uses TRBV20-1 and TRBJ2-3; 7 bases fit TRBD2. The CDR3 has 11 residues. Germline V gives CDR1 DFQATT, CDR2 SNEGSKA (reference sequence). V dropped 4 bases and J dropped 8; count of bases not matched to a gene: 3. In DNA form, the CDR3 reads TGCAGTGCTAAGCGCGGGGGTACGCAGTATTTT. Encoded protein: CSAKRGGTQYF.

The CDR3 sequence: CASSQDSMVTGSHGYTF. The CDR3 DNA reads TGTGCCAGCAGCCAAGATAGTATGGTGACAGGGAGTCATGGCTACACCTTC. The chain combines TRBV4-2 with TRBJ1-2; 7 nucleotides align to TRBD1. The J segment lost 6 bases and the V segment lost 0 bases, leaving 13 bases of the junction unmatched. Germline V gene lookup returns CDR1 LGHNA and CDR2 YNFKEQ. This CDR3 is 17 amino acids long.

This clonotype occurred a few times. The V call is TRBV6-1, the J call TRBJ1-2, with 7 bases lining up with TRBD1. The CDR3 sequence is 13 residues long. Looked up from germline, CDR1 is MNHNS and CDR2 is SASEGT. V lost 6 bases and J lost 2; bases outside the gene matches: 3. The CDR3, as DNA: TGTGCCAGCAGGACGACAGGGAACTATGGCTACACCTTC. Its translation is CASRTTGNYGYTF.

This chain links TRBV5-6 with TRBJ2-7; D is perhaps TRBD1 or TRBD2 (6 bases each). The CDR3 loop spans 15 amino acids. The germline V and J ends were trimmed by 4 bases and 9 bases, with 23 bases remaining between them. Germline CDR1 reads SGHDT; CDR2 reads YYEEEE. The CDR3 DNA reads TGTGCCAGCAGCCGCCAGGGGTTATCGCCGCGGGGGCAGTACTTC. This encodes CASSRQGLSPRGQYF.

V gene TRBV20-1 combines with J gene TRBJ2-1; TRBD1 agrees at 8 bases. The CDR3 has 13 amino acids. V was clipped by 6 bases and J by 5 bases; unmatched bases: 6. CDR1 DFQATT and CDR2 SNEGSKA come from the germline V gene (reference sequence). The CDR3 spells CSAPGQEHNEQFF. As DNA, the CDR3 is TGCAGTGCACCGGGACAGGAGCACAATGAGCAGTTCTTC.

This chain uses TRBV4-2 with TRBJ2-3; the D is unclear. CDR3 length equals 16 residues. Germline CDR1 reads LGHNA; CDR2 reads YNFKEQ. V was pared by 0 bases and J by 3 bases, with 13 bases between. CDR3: CASSQDARVGTDTQYF. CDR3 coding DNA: TGTGCCAGCAGCCAAGATGCCCGCGTTGGGACAGATACGCAGTATTTT.

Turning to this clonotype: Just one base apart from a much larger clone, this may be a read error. CDR3 residues: CASSLADSYNEQYF. The CDR3, as DNA: TGCGCCAGCAGCTTGGCGGACTCCTACAATGAGCAGTACTTC. The chain carries TRBV5-1 and TRBJ2-4, with D perhaps matching TRBD2 (5 bases). The CDR3 is made up of 14 amino acids. Trimming stripped 0 bases from V and 13 bases from J, with 17 bases between. Germline V gene sequence: CDR1 SGHRS, CDR2 YFSETQ. Full variable domain (rest looked up from reference TRBV5-1 and TRBJ2-4): KAGVTQTPRYLIKTRGQQVTLSCSPISGHRSVSWYQQTPGQGLQFLFEYFSETQRNKGNFPGRFSGRQFSNSRSEMNVSTLELGDSALYLCASSLADSYNEQYFGAGTRLSVL.

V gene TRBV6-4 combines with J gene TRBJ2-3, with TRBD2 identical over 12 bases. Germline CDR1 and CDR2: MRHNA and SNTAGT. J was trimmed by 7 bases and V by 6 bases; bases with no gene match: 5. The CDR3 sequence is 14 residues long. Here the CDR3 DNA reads TGTGCCAGCAGCCTAGCGGGGGGGCCTAATACGCAGTATTTT. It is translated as CASSLAGGPNTQYF.

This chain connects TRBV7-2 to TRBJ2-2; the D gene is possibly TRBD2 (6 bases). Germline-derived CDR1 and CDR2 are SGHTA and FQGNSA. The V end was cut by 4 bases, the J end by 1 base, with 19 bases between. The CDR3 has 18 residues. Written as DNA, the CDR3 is TGTGCCAGCAGCTCAAAAACCCTCTTGCGGGGGAACACCGGGGAGCTGTTTTTT. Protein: CASSSKTLLRGNTGELFF.

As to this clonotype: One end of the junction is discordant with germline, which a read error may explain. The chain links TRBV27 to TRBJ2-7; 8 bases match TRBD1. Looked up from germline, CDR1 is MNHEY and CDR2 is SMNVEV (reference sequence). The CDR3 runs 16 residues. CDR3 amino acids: CTSKVTGERLYYEQYF. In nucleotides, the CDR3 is TGTACCAGCAAAGTGACAGGGGAAAGGCTTTACTACGAGCAGTACTTC.

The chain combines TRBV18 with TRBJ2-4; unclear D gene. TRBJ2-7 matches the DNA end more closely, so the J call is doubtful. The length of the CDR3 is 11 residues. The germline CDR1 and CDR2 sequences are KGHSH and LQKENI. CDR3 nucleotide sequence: TGTGCCAGCTCAGGGCAGGACGAGCAGTACTTC. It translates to CASSGQDEQYF.